The entry below describes one T cell receptor (beta chain). It has no known antigen specificity. No much larger clone exists at a distance of one base, and base qualities are not known. The sample comes from a study of blood T cell repertoires in COVID-19 (dated by TCRdb to 2020 to 2022). Some background on the complete study: Samples covering the acute and convalescent phases of COVID-19 were provided by collaborators in the United States, Italy and Spain. Where available, HLA class I and class II types were obtained from metadata supplied by the sample provider rather than from assay-based typing. Samples came from the ongoing ImmuneRACE study (first 160 participants) plus 1,254 subjects from 6 global collaborators. The material from the prospective study consisted of cDNA or gDNA derived from T cells, B-cell-depleted T cells, or PBMCs. Nearly every sample came with metadata listing a de-identified subject ID, COVID-19 status, age in years and sex. The repertoires were made available in a free public database intended to serve as a resource for research on the immune response to SARS-CoV-2. Deeply sampled blood TCRbeta repertoires from subjects exposed to, actively infected with, or recovered from COVID-19 were included in the dataset.

The immunoSEQ Assay, a bias-controlled multiplex PCR, was used to amplify TCRbeta CDR3 regions from genomic DNA. The source study handled its data this way. Within the assay, amplification of reference gene primers was used to estimate how many nucleated cells each sample contained. Sequence reads were collapsed and filtered to measure the absolute abundance of every unique TCRbeta CDR3 rearrangement. For each sample, productive Simpson clonality was calculated by taking the square root of Simpson's diversity index across productive rearrangements. TCRdb provides this immuneACCESS table in a form limited to in-frame rearrangements. Some clones are lacking; in checked studies, under half of them reflect an unresolved V gene, and why the rest are absent is not known. V and J calls plus clone size are reproduced from that table; the DNA served to infer D and trimming. In this sample the table shows about 76,000 clones, approximately 86% of which occur a single time. Of the sample, roughly a sixth falls within the top ten clones.

The CDR3 sequence holds 12 residues, the cysteine and phenylalanine included. The only DNA kept is the CDR3, 36 bases in frame from the first base. From V the trimming removes 6 bases and from J it removes 6 bases, while the gene matches leave 0 bases of the junction unaccounted for. Based on the germline V gene, the CDR1 and CDR2 sequences are MDHEN and SYDVKM. Whole blood was collected in K2EDTA tubes by collaborating institutions according to the institutions' own protocols. Collaborator samples were shipped for TCRbeta analysis as frozen whole blood, isolated PBMCs, or DNA extracted from either sample type. Findings and caveats that apply to the study as a whole: Clinical and demographic metadata were provided uncurated, with the amount varying by source and participant.

The chain couples TRBV28 to TRBJ1-4; 8 central bases correspond to TRBD1. The source is a human donor in a cohort sampled during active COVID-19. What was sequenced was peripheral blood. The CDR3 region reads CASRQGDEKLFF. The nucleotides read TGTGCCAGCAGACAGGGGGATGAAAAACTGTTTTTT. When the CDR3 is completed using the reference TRBV28 and TRBJ1-4 genes on either side, the full variable domain is DVKVTQSSRYLVKRTGEKVFLECVQDMDHENMFWYRQDPGLGLRLIYFSYDVKMKEKGDIPEGYSVSREKKERFSLILESASTNQTSMYLCASRQGDEKLFFGSGTQLSVL.